This T cell receptor beta chain stems from a study of blood T cell repertoires in COVID-19. Across the study: Samples taken during acute and convalescent COVID-19 were collected in the United States, Italy and Spain. PBMCs, B-cell-depleted T cells, or T cells were the source of the cDNA or gDNA that made up the material.

This clone was recorded only once. CDR1 and CDR2 (germline): SGHVS, FQNEAQ. The CDR3 runs 15 residues. V dropped 5 bases and J dropped 2 bases, with 15 bases sitting between them. Original handling: Reference gene primer amplification in the assay estimated nucleated cell counts. Only in-frame clones appear in the TCRdb table, and some are missing; sequencing was by immunoSEQ multiplex PCR. The V and J calls and clone size come from that table; D and trimming were worked out from the DNA. The data contain around 370,000 clones, 85% to 90% of them singletons. The V gene is TRBV7-8, the J gene TRBJ1-2, with no clear D. The sequencing input was peripheral blood. The source is a man aged 18 to 30 with active or convalescent COVID-19. The CDR3 here is CASSDDILPNYGYTF. The CDR3 nucleotides are TGTGCCAGCAGCGATGACATTTTGCCCAACTATGGCTACACCTTC.